The rows below give T cell receptor beta chains drawn from one sample of a study of cytomegalovirus exposure and HLA in healthy donors. Produced via immunoSEQ multiplex PCR; TCRdb's table is partial and in-frame only. Of under 200,000 clones listed, about 86% are singletons. Sequencing was done on a sample of PBMCs. Every receptor here comes from a woman between 18 and 29 years old in good health and CMV-seronegative. CDR3s include the opening cysteine and the closing phenylalanine or tryptophan. Each record gives: D gene, V gene, J gene, clone size, CDR3 protein, CDR3 DNA. D genes are given only for firm matches. Size is omitted from some rows. Given values are once, few, many or a class for expanded clones.

D gene: TRBD1; V gene: TRBV30; J gene: TRBJ2-5; clone size: .; CDR3 protein: CAWRQGRETQYF; CDR3 DNA: TGTGCCTGGAGACAGGGGAGAGAGACCCAGTACTTC
D gene: .; V gene: TRBV5-4; J gene: TRBJ2-5; clone size: .; CDR3 protein: CASSVDSRETQYF; CDR3 DNA: TGTGCCAGCAGCGTGGACTCCAGGGAGACCCAGTACTTC
D gene: TRBD2; V gene: TRBV13; J gene: TRBJ2-1; clone size: .; CDR3 protein: CASSSTSGSNEQFF; CDR3 DNA: TGTGCCAGCAGCTCCACTAGCGGGAGCAATGAGCAGTTCTTC
D gene: TRBD2; V gene: TRBV27; J gene: TRBJ2-3; clone size: .; CDR3 protein: CASMGAGGPRDTQYF; CDR3 DNA: TGTGCCAGCATGGGAGCGGGAGGGCCCAGGGATACGCAGTATTTT
D gene: TRBD2; V gene: TRBV7-6; J gene: TRBJ2-5; clone size: .; CDR3 protein: CASTDGTSGLGETQYF; CDR3 DNA: TGTGCCAGCACCGACGGGACTAGCGGGCTAGGGGAGACCCAGTACTTC
D gene: TRBD1; V gene: TRBV9; J gene: TRBJ1-1; clone size: .; CDR3 protein: CASSEPGDSRKLNTEAFF; CDR3 DNA: TGTGCCAGCAGCGAGCCCGGGGACAGTAGGAAGCTGAACACTGAAGCTTTCTTT
D gene: TRBD2; V gene: TRBV29-1; J gene: TRBJ2-3; clone size: few; CDR3 protein: CSVAGGHSTDTQYF; CDR3 DNA: TGCAGCGTCGCGGGGGGTCACAGCACAGATACGCAGTATTTT
D gene: TRBD1; V gene: TRBV19; J gene: TRBJ1-1; clone size: few; CDR3 protein: CASSTNRGATEAFF; CDR3 DNA: TGTGCCAGTAGTACCAACAGGGGGGCCACTGAAGCTTTCTTT
D gene: .; V gene: TRBV7-9; J gene: TRBJ2-7; clone size: .; CDR3 protein: CASSSDSRGRPYEQYF; CDR3 DNA: TGTGCCAGCAGCTCCGATTCGCGGGGAAGACCCTACGAGCAGTACTTC
D gene: TRBD2; V gene: TRBV5-1; J gene: TRBJ2-7; clone size: .; CDR3 protein: CASSLKRGESYEQYF; CDR3 DNA: TGCGCCAGCAGCTTAAAGCGGGGGGAATCCTACGAGCAGTACTTC
D gene: .; V gene: TRBV7-2; J gene: TRBJ2-5; clone size: .; CDR3 protein: CASSPGGGGEETQYF; CDR3 DNA: TGTGCCAGCAGCCCCGGCGGAGGCGGTGAAGAGACCCAGTACTTC
D gene: .; V gene: TRBV18; J gene: TRBJ1-2; clone size: .; CDR3 protein: CASSPLADRPYGYTF; CDR3 DNA: TGTGCCAGCTCACCACTGGCCGACAGGCCCTATGGCTACACCTTC
D gene: TRBD1; V gene: TRBV6-5; J gene: TRBJ2-7; clone size: .; CDR3 protein: CASSPRTGAYEQYF; CDR3 DNA: TGTGCCAGCAGTCCCCGGACAGGGGCTTACGAGCAGTACTTC
D gene: .; V gene: TRBV19; J gene: TRBJ2-5; clone size: .; CDR3 protein: CASSIDSEETQYF; CDR3 DNA: TGTGCCAGTAGTATAGATTCAGAAGAGACCCAGTACTTC
D gene: .; V gene: TRBV11-3; J gene: TRBJ2-3; clone size: once; CDR3 protein: CASSPHPGAADTQYF; CDR3 DNA: TGTGCCAGCAGCCCCCACCCCGGAGCGGCAGATACGCAGTATTTT
D gene: .; V gene: TRBV10-2; J gene: TRBJ1-2; clone size: once; CDR3 protein: CASSESGGVNYGYTF; CDR3 DNA: TGCGCCAGCAGTGAGTCGGGGGGAGTTAACTATGGCTACACCTTC
D gene: TRBD1; V gene: TRBV4-2; J gene: TRBJ2-6; clone size: .; CDR3 protein: CASSLPGQGGSGANVLTF; CDR3 DNA: TGTGCCAGCAGCCTACCGGGACAGGGGGGCTCTGGGGCCAACGTCCTGACTTTC
D gene: TRBD1; V gene: TRBV5-1; J gene: TRBJ2-1; clone size: .; CDR3 protein: CASSGGQGPYNEQFF; CDR3 DNA: TGCGCCAGCAGCGGGGGACAGGGGCCCTACAATGAGCAGTTCTTC
D gene: .; V gene: TRBV29-1; J gene: TRBJ2-7; clone size: .; CDR3 protein: CSVLGLPNYEQYF; CDR3 DNA: TGCAGCGTGTTGGGACTTCCTAACTACGAGCAGTACTTC
D gene: TRBD1; V gene: TRBV7-8; J gene: TRBJ1-1; clone size: .; CDR3 protein: CASSLEDRGTEAFF; CDR3 DNA: TGTGCCAGCAGCTTAGAGGACAGGGGCACTGAAGCTTTCTTT